Only a few counts were recorded for the clone carrying this TCR beta chain. Its antigen is unknown. This entry comes from a study of CD8+ T cells in alopecia areata. Findings of the study overall: Scalp and blood retained many expanded lesional clones during tofacitinib.

The CDR3 length is 15 residues. V gave up 4 bases and J gave up 5 bases; unmatched junction bases: 11. Germline CDR1 and CDR2: SGHRS and YFSETQ. The treatment is: oral pan-JAK inhibitor, 5-10 mg twice daily. cDNA serving as the sequencing template came from extracted, reverse transcribed RNA. Profiled with immunoSEQ multiplex PCR; TCRdb holds only in-frame clones, not every one. The profile shows around 200,000 clones, under 60% of them singletons. The chain joins TRBV5-1 to TRBJ2-7; 8 bases are a match to TRBD2. This sequence was found in a human donor with alopecia areata. The sample consisted of CD8+ T cells sorted from blood, taken at week 24, from a patient treated with tofacitinib. The CDR3 bases are TGCGCCAGCAGCCAGCGGGGGACCCCTTTCCACGAGCAGTACTTC. This sequence encodes CASSQRGTPFHEQYF.